This T cell receptor (beta chain) comes out of a study of shared clonotypes between healthy human individuals (dated by TCRdb to the early 2020s). The study in broad terms: A couple of women and a few men aged 18 to 49 years were included in the cohort. For each donor, CD4 naive and CD4 memory were each given three plates, CD8 naive was given two plates, and CD8 memory was given one plate. To estimate repertoire size and how much clonotypes are shared between individuals, the study performed deep sequencing of blood TCR repertoires from roughly five healthy adults. Different laboratories and diverse techniques were used to prepare libraries and sequence TCR repertoires, to increase sequencing depth and limit assay-specific biases. Each donor's leukapheresis produced roughly between roughly 0.85 and 9.5 billion PBMCs. Here is what the overall study found, with its caveats: Naive subsets generally had larger estimated clonotype richness than memory subsets. Based on pairwise subsampling, the degree of clonotype sharing among donors was expected to be affected by sequencing depth. The small number of donors limited the genetic and exposure-history diversity represented. Higher generation probabilities were observed for clonotypes shared by all four sorted-subset donors than for non-shared clonotypes. Rarefaction of sorted-subset datasets indicated incomplete sequencing despite the large sequencing depth. Only blood was sampled, and tissue TCR repertoires likely differ from those in blood. Approximately 5% of naive CD4, around 4% of naive CD8, 2.3% of memory CD4, and 0.4% of memory CD8 clonotypes were shared across a few donors.

This clone has only one observation. Its binding antigen is unknown. Base quality data are lacking; no much larger clone is found one base away. The germline V gene specifies MNHNS as CDR1 and SASEGT as CDR2. The CDR3 goes from the cysteine to the phenylalanine over 15 residues. Left in the record is the CDR3 DNA by itself, 45 bases read in frame from the first base. V is reduced by 2 bases and J by 1 base, leaving a spacing of 12 bases between them. Donors were healthy HIV-negative adults with no recently reported acute infections or vaccinations. Only Caucasian adults living in Nashville, Tennessee, USA were represented among the donors. CD4+ T cells were enriched by magnetic negative selection, after which naive cells were positively selected on CD45RA and the negative fraction was taken as the memory subset. Blood was collected by leukapheresis, and PBMCs were isolated by Ficoll-Histopaque density gradient centrifugation and then cryopreserved in liquid nitrogen vapor phase. Analytical flow cytometry was used to check the purity and quantity of every magnetically sorted T cell population. Genomic DNA was isolated from each sorted fraction and quantified by UV absorbance on a Nanodrop 2000c.

Using the deep immunoSEQ assay, TCR CDR3 regions were amplified from genomic DNA by multiplex PCR. Extracted genomic DNA from each cell subset was distributed evenly across all wells of several immunoSEQ 96-well plates, and each plate was treated as a replicate. For sorted subsets, roughly 200 ng of genomic DNA, equivalent to 25,000 to 30,000 T cell genomes, went into each replicate PCR. Purified libraries were quantified with a Qubit 3.0 fluorometer, sized on a Bioanalyzer 2100, and re-quantified with the KAPA Library Quantification kit. Each immunoSEQ 96-well plate was sequenced on its own single-read 150-cycle Illumina NextSeq 550 flow cell. The original methods were these. Because only junctional sequences without quality scores were contained in the immunoSEQ output, filtering matching that applied to full-length reads could not be performed. Sequences were annotated with PyIR, a Python wrapper for IgBLAST v1.9, and V/J genes and CDR3 were assigned using IMGT germline references. Reads were filtered out if the reads had weak V/J assignments (E-value above 1e-6), no CDR3, stop codons, out-of-frame junctions, or ambiguous translated residues. A V3J clonotype was defined by an identical inferred V gene, J gene, and CDR3 amino acid sequence. Percentage overlap between repertoires was calculated by dividing the number of shared unique clonotypes by the size of the smaller repertoire. RTK rarefaction, the Chao1 estimator, and Recon v2.1 estimates of unobserved clonotypes were used to assess repertoire richness. For all TCRbeta clonotypes obtained by the gDNA method from a few donors, generation probabilities were computed with OLGA. TCRdb provides this immuneACCESS table in a form limited to in-frame rearrangements. Some clones are lacking; in checked studies, under half of them reflect an unresolved V gene, and why the rest are absent is not known. That table furnishes V, J and clone size, whereas the DNA furnished D and trimming. Here the sample has some 1 million clones; roughly 80% occur a single time. The ten biggest clones cover approximately 1.3% of the sample.

This chain is built from TRBV6-1 and TRBJ2-7; no confident D gene assignment can be made. Sequencing was performed on memory CD4+ T cells sorted from blood. The sample's cell subset or site label is to be understood as: CD45RA-negative fraction. This clonotype was sampled from a man aged 18 to 35 in good health. The CDR3 in this case is CASSEIWSSSYEQYF. The DNA sequence is as follows: TGTGCCAGCAGTGAAATTTGGTCCTCATCCTACGAGCAGTACTTC.